A selection of T cell receptor beta chains follows, all from one sample in a study of pediatric ulcerative colitis. Sequencing used immunoSEQ multiplex PCR; TCRdb keeps in-frame clones, though not all of them. Here the sample spans 30,000 to 40,000 clones, 75% being singletons. Sequencing input: gut tissue. The receptors were sampled from a boy aged 10-17 years with severe ulcerative colitis. CDR3s include the opening cysteine and the closing phenylalanine or tryptophan. D genes are given only for firm matches. Only part of the rows carry a size: once, few, many, or a class if the clone is expanded.

D gene,J gene,V gene,clone size,CDR3 DNA,CDR3 protein
-,TRBJ1-1,TRBV15,once,TGTGCCACCAGCAGAGGACTGGGAGACACTGAAGCTTTCTTT,CATSRGLGDTEAFF
-,TRBJ2-7,TRBV4-1,-,TGCGCCAGCAGCAAGACTAGTGGGGGCCTGTTTGGCGAGCAGTACTTC,CASSKTSGGLFGEQYF
-,TRBJ2-2,TRBV5-4,-,TGTGCCAGCAGCCCGCCGGCAGCCGTCGGGACCGGGGAGCTGTTTTTT,CASSPPAAVGTGELFF
-,TRBJ1-2,TRBV11-2,-,TGTGCCAGCAGCTTATTGTCGGGGGGCGCATCTGGCTACACCTTC,CASSLLSGGASGYTF
TRBD2,TRBJ2-5,TRBV9,once,TGTGCCAGCAGCGCCCTAGTGGGGGGGCAAGAGACCCAGTACTTC,CASSALVGGQETQYF
-,TRBJ1-2,TRBV6-5,-,TGTGCCAGCTTCAAGGGAAGAAACTATGGCTACACCTTC,CASFKGRNYGYTF
TRBD2,TRBJ2-3,TRBV5-1,-,TGCGCCAGCAGCGGGACTAGTGGGGAGCGCACAGATACGCAGTATTTT,CASSGTSGERTDTQYF
-,TRBJ2-1,TRBV5-1,-,TGCGCCAGCAGCTTCCTCCAGGGGCCCTACCGATACAATGAGCAGTTCTTC,CASSFLQGPYRYNEQFF
-,TRBJ2-7,TRBV20-1,medium-sized,TGCAGTGCCCCGTCCGAGAGGCAGCAGTACTTC,CSAPSERQQYF
-,TRBJ1-1,TRBV4-1,-,TGCGCCAGCAGCCAAGATTGGTTGGGGACCACTGAAGCTTTCTTT,CASSQDWLGTTEAFF
-,TRBJ1-5,TRBV4-1,-,TGCGCCAGCAGCCAGCTGGGTGAGGCGTATAGCAATCAGCCCCAGCATTTT,CASSQLGEAYSNQPQHF
-,TRBJ2-7,TRBV5-4,few,TGTGCCAGCAGCCAAACAGGGACGGACTACGAGCAGTACTTC,CASSQTGTDYEQYF
TRBD1,TRBJ1-4,TRBV28,-,TGTGCCAGCAGTTCCACAGGGGGGGCGGTTGAAAAACTGTTTTTT,CASSSTGGAVEKLFF
-,TRBJ2-7,TRBV11-2,-,TGTGCCAGCAGCCCCCTCGGGCGGGGACGGGGAAGCTCCTACGAGCAGTACTTC,CASSPLGRGRGSSYEQYF
TRBD2,TRBJ2-7,TRBV9,-,TGTGCCAGCAGCGCCCCCGGGACTAGTTATGTCGAGCAGTACTTC,CASSAPGTSYVEQYF